This entry lists 17 T cell receptor beta chains sequenced from one sample in a study of blood T cell repertoires in COVID-19. The protocol was immunoSEQ multiplex PCR, while the TCRdb copy is restricted to in-frame clones and leaves out a portion. The sample consists of tens of thousands of clones, 88% of them appearing once. The sequencing sample was made of peripheral blood. The receptors shown here come from a woman over 75 with acute or convalescent COVID-19.

The rearrangement joins TRBV2 to TRBJ2-5; maybe TRBD2 (6 bases). The V gene lost 2 bases and the J gene lost 5 bases, with 18 bases spanning the gap. Germline V lookup: CDR1 SNHLY, CDR2 FYNNEI. This CDR3 spans 16 amino acids. The DNA of the CDR3 is TGTGCCAGCAGTGAATACCGTGGCGGGATAGGGGAGACCCAGTACTTC. Protein: CASSEYRGGIGETQYF.

CDR3 DNA: TGTGCCAGCAGCAGTAGCGGGGTTAAAGCCGGGGAGCTGTTTTTT. This sequence encodes CASSSSGVKAGELFF. V and J are TRBV7-3 and TRBJ2-2; 8 nucleotides align to TRBD2. Per germline, CDR1 SGHTA and CDR2 FQGTGA. There are 15 residues in the CDR3. V dropped 5 bases and J dropped 6; count of bases not matched to a gene: 8.

This clone was detected only a few times. The chain has TRBV10-3 and TRBJ1-1, with 10 positions matching TRBD1. This CDR3 is 15 amino acids long. Trimming at V came to 7 bases and at J to 7 bases, leaving 12 bases not matched to a gene. Germline V gene lookup returns CDR1 ENHRY and CDR2 SYGVKD. CDR3 sequence (DNA): TGTGCCATCAAAGTGACCTTGGACAGGGGGAATGAAGCTTTCTTT. Amino acid sequence: CAIKVTLDRGNEAFF.

The J gene is TRBJ1-1, the V gene TRBV7-2, with 9 bases aligning to TRBD1. V lost 2 bases to trimming and J lost 8 bases; unmatched junction nucleotides: 3. The length of the CDR3 is 13 residues. CDR1 SGHTA and CDR2 FQGNSA come from the germline V gene. The CDR3 DNA follows: TGTGCCAGCAGCTTAAGGGACAGGGTCGAAGCTTTCTTT. Protein sequence: CASSLRDRVEAFF.

This clone has only one observation. This chain joins TRBV7-2 and TRBJ1-6; D is uncertain. Germline V gene lookup returns CDR1 SGHTA and CDR2 FQGNSA. V gave up 3 bases and J gave up 10 bases, with 16 bases separating them. The CDR3 spans 15 residues. CDR3 region: CASSFGTGEGSPLHF. The CDR3 nucleotides are TGTGCCAGCAGCTTTGGTACGGGTGAGGGATCACCCCTCCACTTT. Together with reference TRBV7-2 and TRBJ1-6, the CDR3 gives the full variable domain: GAGVSQSPSNKVTEKGKDVELRCDPISGHTALYWYRQSLGQGLEFLIYFQGNSAPDKSGLPSDRFSAERTGGSVSTLTIQRTQQEDSAVYLCASSFGTGEGSPLHFGNGTRLTVT.

The V and J genes are TRBV25-1 and TRBJ1-6, with a possible D match to TRBD1 (6 bases). Trimming took off 3 bases at V and 5 bases at J, with 11 bases between the two ends. The CDR3 extends over 15 amino acids. Germline V gives CDR1 MGHDK, CDR2 SYGVNS. The CDR3: CASSDGQRNNSPLHF. CDR3 nucleotide sequence: TGTGCCAGCAGTGACGGACAGAGAAATAATTCACCCCTCCACTTT.

This clone appeared once. V gene TRBV19 combines with J gene TRBJ1-4, with 8 nucleotides matching TRBD1. The CDR3 totals 15 residues. Germline CDR1 LNHDA, CDR2 SQIVND (reference sequence). J lost 8 bases, V lost 3 bases, and 8 bases had no gene match. The CDR3 nucleotides are TGTGCCAGTAGTATCGCGGACAGGGTTAAAGAAAAACTGTTTTTT. Its protein product is CASSIADRVKEKLFF.

The genes are TRBV5-1 and TRBJ2-1; TRBD2 is a possible D gene (5 bases). The CDR3 covers 16 residues. The V end lost 0 bases, the J end lost 2 bases, and 12 bases lay between the germline ends. The germline CDR1 and CDR2 sequences are SGHRS and YFSETQ. CDR3 sequence: CASSLGPRVAYNEQFF. The CDR3 DNA sequence: TGCGCCAGCAGCTTGGGCCCGAGGGTTGCCTACAATGAGCAGTTCTTC.

The gene calls are TRBV5-1 and TRBJ2-2; D perhaps matches TRBD2 (6 bases). Trimming cost V 0 bases and J 3 bases, with 9 bases left between them. The CDR3 is made up of 15 amino acids. Per the germline V gene, CDR1 is SGHRS and CDR2 is YFSETQ. CDR3: CASSLGGTDTGELFF. CDR3 DNA sequence: TGCGCCAGCAGCTTGGGGGGGACTGACACCGGGGAGCTGTTTTTT.

In its sample, this clone was seen once. The rearrangement links TRBV20-1 to TRBJ2-2, with D tentatively TRBD2 (6 bases). This CDR3 is 15 amino acids long. CDR1 and CDR2 from the germline V gene are DFQATT and SNEGSKA (reference sequence). Trimming shortened V by 3 bases and J by 0 bases, and 11 bases separated the two germline ends. CDR3 residues: CSASGGEANTGELFF. For the CDR3, the DNA is TGCAGTGCTAGTGGCGGGGAGGCGAACACCGGGGAGCTGTTTTTT.

This sequence joins TRBV9 and TRBJ2-3; 10 bases map to TRBD2. Per the germline V gene, CDR1 is SGDLS and CDR2 is YYNGEE. The CDR3 runs to 16 residues. V shed 0 bases and J 6 bases; nucleotides not matched to a gene: 7. The CDR3 sequence: CASSVVLAGGLDTQYF. For the CDR3, the DNA is TGTGCCAGCAGCGTAGTGTTAGCGGGGGGTTTGGATACGCAGTATTTT.

The genes are TRBV5-8 and TRBJ1-1, with no clear D. The germline V gene has CDR1 SGHTS and CDR2 YDEGEE. The CDR3 consists of 13 residues. V gave up 1 base and J gave up 7 bases, with 11 bases separating them. The CDR3 coding sequence is TGTGCCAGCAGCTTGATTGTGCGGGGTGAAGCTTTCTTT. Protein product: CASSLIVRGEAFF.

This clone was recorded only once. The chain has TRBV29-1 and TRBJ2-3; a possible D gene is TRBD2 (7 bases). This CDR3 comprises 14 residues. V was clipped by 3 bases and J by 2 bases, with 12 bases between them. Germline V CDR1 and CDR2: SQVTM, ANQGSEA. This CDR3 is CSVEAGAPTDTQYF. As DNA, the CDR3 is TGCAGCGTTGAGGCGGGGGCGCCCACAGATACGCAGTATTTT.

This sequence joins TRBV7-2 and TRBJ2-3, with 13 bases aligning to TRBD2. The CDR3 covers 16 residues. The V segment lost 4 bases and the J segment 2 bases; nucleotides outside the gene matches: 3. Germline V gives CDR1 SGHTA, CDR2 FQGNSA. The CDR3 region has the DNA TGTGCCAGCAGCTCGGGACTAGCGGGGTCCACAGATACGCAGTATTTT. Translation gives CASSSGLAGSTDTQYF.

The V gene is TRBV7-2, the J gene TRBJ2-3, with 9 bases lining up with TRBD2. V shed 2 bases and J 3 bases; nucleotides not matched to a gene: 0. CDR1 is SGHTA and CDR2 is FQGNSA in the germline V gene. The CDR3 loop spans 14 amino acids. In nucleotides, the CDR3 is TGTGCCAGCAGCTTAAGCGGGGGGACAGATACGCAGTATTTT. Its protein product is CASSLSGGTDTQYF.

In nucleotides, the CDR3 is TGTGCCAGCAGGGCCTCTGGGGCCAACGTCCTGACTTTC. It yields the protein CASRASGANVLTF. The chain carries TRBV2 and TRBJ2-6; no reliable D call. CDR3 length equals 13 residues. The germline V and J ends were trimmed by 6 bases and 0 bases, with 3 bases remaining between them. The germline CDR1 and CDR2 sequences are SNHLY and FYNNEI.

J is TRBJ2-7 and V is TRBV11-2; TRBD2 is a possible D gene (6 bases). The germline gives CDR1 SGHAT, CDR2 FQNNGV. The CDR3 extends over 15 amino acids. V lost 1 base to trimming and J lost 3 bases, with 13 bases between them. The CDR3 region is CASSLVSGASYEQYF. The CDR3 DNA reads as TGTGCCAGCAGCTTAGTTTCGGGAGCGAGCTACGAGCAGTACTTC.